These T cell receptor beta chains were read from a single sample in a study of cytomegalovirus exposure and HLA in healthy donors. Method: immunoSEQ multiplex PCR; TCRdb's copy keeps in-frame clones and lacks some. The sample records some 180,000 clones, around 74% being singletons. The material sequenced was PBMCs. The receptors derive from a male donor in good health and CMV-seronegative. Both conserved end residues are part of each CDR3. A D gene is named only where the DNA matches it firmly. Where a row states a size, it is once, few, many or the class of an expanded clone; other rows omit it.

clone_size d_call j_call v_call cdr3_nt cdr3_aa
- TRBD1 TRBJ1-4 TRBV15 TGTGCCACCAGCAGAGGGACAGGGGATAGTGAAAAACTGTTTTTT CATSRGTGDSEKLFF
few - TRBJ1-2 TRBV12-5 TGTGCTAGTGGTCCTTGGGCAGAGAGCCACTATGGCTACACCTTC CASGPWAESHYGYTF
few - TRBJ2-6 TRBV7-3 TGTGCCAGCAGCCGCTCTGGGGCCAACGTCCTGACTTTC CASSRSGANVLTF
few TRBD2 TRBJ2-1 TRBV4-1 TGCGCCAGCCAAGCGGGAGGGCCCCACAATGAGCAGTTCTTC CASQAGGPHNEQFF
- - TRBJ2-2 TRBV6-5 TGTGCCACCAACAATCCACGATTGAACACCGGGGAGCTGTTTTTT CATNNPRLNTGELFF
- - TRBJ1-2 TRBV28 TGTGCCAGCAGACTCTCCCAGGGCTATCATGGCTACACCTTC CASRLSQGYHGYTF
- - TRBJ2-7 TRBV29-1 TGCAGCGTCGCCCGGGGGTACGAGCAGTACTTC CSVARGYEQYF
- - TRBJ1-1 TRBV7-9 TGTTCCAGCAGCTTATTAGGGGGAAACACTGAAGCTTTCTTT CSSSLLGGNTEAFF
- - TRBJ2-7 TRBV25-1 TGTGCCAGCAGTGAACCCCCCCGGAGCAGGGGTACGACCTACGAGCAGTACTTC CASSEPPRSRGTTYEQYF
- - TRBJ2-2 TRBV7-3 TGTGCCAGCAGCCCCCAGAACACCGGGGAGCTGTTTTTT CASSPQNTGELFF
- - TRBJ2-3 TRBV5-5 TGTGCCAGCAGCTTGTCGGGGTCAGATACGCAGTATTTT CASSLSGSDTQYF
few TRBD2 TRBJ2-3 TRBV6-5 TGTGCCAGCAGCTACAGCCTAGCGGGGGGCTCGAATACGCAGTATTTT CASSYSLAGGSNTQYF
- TRBD1 TRBJ1-2 TRBV7-3 TGTGCCAGCAGCCCATCAGGGGGCGTCGGTGGCTACACCTTC CASSPSGGVGGYTF
- - TRBJ1-2 TRBV6-5 TGTGCCAGCAGTTACGAGGAGAACTATGGCTACACCTTC CASSYEENYGYTF
- TRBD2 TRBJ2-3 TRBV30 TGTGCCTGGAGTGTAGCGGGAGGGCCAGTAGATACGCAGTATTTT CAWSVAGGPVDTQYF
- - TRBJ2-2 TRBV19 TGTGCCAGTAGTAAAATGGCTTCGAACACCGGGGAGCTGTTTTTT CASSKMASNTGELFF
- - TRBJ2-1 TRBV11-2 TGTGCCAGCAGCCGAGCCGATGAGCAGTTCTTC CASSRADEQFF
- TRBD2 TRBJ2-1 TRBV4-3 TGCGCCAGCAGCCAAGTGGAAGCGGGAGGTACGGCTGAGCAGTTCTTC CASSQVEAGGTAEQFF
- TRBD2 TRBJ2-1 TRBV6-5 TGTGCCAGCAGACCTCTAGCGGGGGGCAACAATGAGCAGTTCTTC CASRPLAGGNNEQFF
- TRBD1 TRBJ2-3 TRBV9 TGTGCCAGCAGCGTAGATTCAGGAGGGGACAGGGGCACAGATACGCAGTATTTT CASSVDSGGDRGTDTQYF